This T cell receptor beta chain was retrieved from a study of blood T cell repertoires in COVID-19. At the level of the study: COVID-19 samples collected from the United States, Italy and Spain covered acute and convalescent phases. T cells, B-cell-depleted T cells, or PBMCs supplied cDNA or gDNA.

The V end was cut by 4 bases, the J end by 1 base, with 12 bases between. The CDR3 is 15 residues long. Per the germline V gene, CDR1 is KGHDR and CDR2 is SFDVKD. Sequencing used immunoSEQ multiplex PCR; TCRdb keeps in-frame clones, though not all of them. The sample shows 30,000 to 45,000 clones, approximately 80% of them seen only once. The sequenced material came from peripheral blood. The chain couples TRBV24-1 to TRBJ2-5; possibly TRBD2 for D (5 bases). The TCR comes from a man between 60 and 75 years old in a cohort sampled during active COVID-19. The CDR3 DNA reads as TGTGCCACCAGTGACCAGGTCCGGGGCCAAGAGACCCAGTACTTC. Protein product: CATSDQVRGQETQYF.